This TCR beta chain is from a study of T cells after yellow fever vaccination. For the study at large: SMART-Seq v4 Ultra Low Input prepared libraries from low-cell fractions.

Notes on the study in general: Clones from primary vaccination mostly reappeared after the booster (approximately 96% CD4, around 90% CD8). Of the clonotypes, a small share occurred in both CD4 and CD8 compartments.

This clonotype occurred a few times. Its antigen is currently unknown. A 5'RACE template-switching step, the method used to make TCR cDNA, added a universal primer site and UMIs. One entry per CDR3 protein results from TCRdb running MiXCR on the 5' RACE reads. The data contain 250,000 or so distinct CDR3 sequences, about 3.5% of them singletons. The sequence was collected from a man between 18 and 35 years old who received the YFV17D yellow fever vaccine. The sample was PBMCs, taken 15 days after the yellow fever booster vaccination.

The CDR3 sequence is CASRLGQDNTQETQYF. The CDR3 DNA sequence: TGTGCCAGCAGACTAGGACAAGACAACACCCAAGAGACCCAGTACTTC. The chain uses TRBV7-3 and TRBJ2-5; D is possibly TRBD1 or TRBD2 (5 bases each). The CDR3 sequence is 16 residues long. V dropped 6 bases and J dropped 1 base, with 18 bases sitting between them. Germline CDR1 and CDR2: SGHTA and FQGTGA.